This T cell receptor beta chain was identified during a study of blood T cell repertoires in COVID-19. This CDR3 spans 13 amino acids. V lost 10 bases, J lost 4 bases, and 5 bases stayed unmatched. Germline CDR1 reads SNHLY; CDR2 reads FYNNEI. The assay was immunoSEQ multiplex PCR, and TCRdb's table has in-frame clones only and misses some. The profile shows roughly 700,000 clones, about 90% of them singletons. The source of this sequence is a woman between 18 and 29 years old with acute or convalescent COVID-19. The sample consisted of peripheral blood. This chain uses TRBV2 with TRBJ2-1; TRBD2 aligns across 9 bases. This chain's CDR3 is CANLAGAYNEQFF. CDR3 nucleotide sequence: TGTGCCAATTTAGCGGGGGCTTACAATGAGCAGTTCTTC.